Below are 8 T cell receptor beta chains sequenced from a single sample in a study of T cells in Graves' hyperthyroidism and ophthalmopathy. Researchers amplified the TCR beta CDR3 regions from RNA transcripts. TCR CDR3 regions were first amplified by RT-PCR with HTBI primers. TCRdb itself ran the multiplex PCR reads through MiXCR, one entry per CDR3 protein. The table includes around 450,000 distinct CDR3 sequences, approximately 15% detected once. The source material was blood. These receptors all stem from a woman under 30 with Graves' hyperthyroidism.

V and J are TRBV20-1 and TRBJ2-1, with D perhaps TRBD2 (5 bases). Germline loops: CDR1 DFQATT, CDR2 SNEGSKA (reference sequence). Trimming removed 3 bases at V and 2 bases at J, with 11 bases between. This CDR3 has 14 residues. CDR3 sequence (DNA): TGCAGTGCTAGGGACTTTTCAACCTACAATGAGCAGTTCTTC. This gives the protein CSARDFSTYNEQFF.

This clonotype was recorded at least ten times. The rearrangement joins TRBV28 to TRBJ2-7, with D tentatively TRBD2 (6 bases). Germline CDR1 reads MDHEN; CDR2 reads SYDVKM. This CDR3 has 12 residues. V was cut by 7 bases and J by 5 bases, with 12 bases left in between. The chain's CDR3 is CASISWGDEQYF. The DNA for the CDR3 is TGTGCCAGCATCTCCTGGGGGGACGAGCAGTACTTC. The entire variable domain, with the rest obtained from reference TRBV28 and TRBJ2-7, is as follows: DVKVTQSSRYLVKRTGEKVFLECVQDMDHENMFWYRQDPGLGLRLIYFSYDVKMKEKGDIPEGYSVSREKKERFSLILESASTNQTSMYLCASISWGDEQYFGPGTRLTVT.

The rearrangement uses TRBV5-5 and TRBJ1-2, with no clear D. Germline V gene sequence: CDR1 SGHKS, CDR2 YYEKEE (reference sequence). V lost 0 bases to trimming and J lost 0 bases, with 9 bases between them. This CDR3 spans 15 amino acids. In DNA form, the CDR3 reads TGTGCCAGCAGCTTGGCACGAAATGCTAACTATGGCTACACCTTC. It codes for CASSLARNANYGYTF.

The table lists this clonotype with many counts. The V call is TRBV30, the J call TRBJ1-5; 10 nucleotides align to TRBD1. CDR3 length: 19 residues. With V trimmed by 2 bases and J by 2 bases, 15 bases remained unmatched. Germline CDR1 is GTSNPN and CDR2 is SVGIG (reference sequence). CDR3: CAWSSSRGQGYRGNQPQHF. DNA for the CDR3: TGTGCCTGGAGTTCCTCCCGGGGACAGGGGTACAGGGGCAATCAGCCCCAGCATTTT.

The chain carries TRBV20-1 and TRBJ1-1, with D maybe TRBD1 (5 bases). The V and J ends lost 3 bases and 3 bases respectively, with 14 bases between them. The length of the CDR3 is 14 residues. Germline-derived CDR1 and CDR2 are DFQATT and SNEGSKA (reference sequence). The CDR3 nucleotides are TGCAGTGCTAGCCGGGGCCCCCGGCACACTGAAGCTTTCTTT. Amino acids: CSASRGPRHTEAFF.

About this clonotype itself: A much larger clone lies one base from this, so it may be a read error. V usage is TRBV12-5 and J usage is TRBJ2-1; D may be TRBD1 (6 bases). With 1 base removed from V and 8 bases from J, the gap between germline ends came to 12 bases. CDR1 and CDR2 (germline): LGHNT, FRNRAP. This CDR3 contains 14 residues. The DNA for the CDR3 is TGTGCTAGTGGTTTGGCCCCAGGGGTTGATGAGCAGTTCTTC. Translated, it gives CASGLAPGVDEQFF.

The chain uses TRBV4-1 and TRBJ1-2; D ambiguous. V gave up 1 base and J gave up 3 bases, with 12 bases separating them. Germline-derived CDR1 and CDR2 are MGHRA and YSYEKL. The CDR3 totals 15 residues. CDR3 nucleotides: TGCGCCAGCAGCCAAGGTAACCCCCGGGACTATGGCTACACCTTC. This translates into CASSQGNPRDYGYTF.

In this sample, this clonotype turned up many times. The chain uses TRBV14 and TRBJ1-1; D ambiguous. Trimming removed 3 bases from V and 4 bases from J, with 12 bases in between. CDR3 length equals 14 residues. Looked up from germline, CDR1 is SGHDN and CDR2 is FVKESK. The CDR3 spells CASSHRGWGTEAFF. The CDR3 DNA sequence: TGTGCCAGCAGCCACCGGGGATGGGGCACTGAAGCTTTCTTT.